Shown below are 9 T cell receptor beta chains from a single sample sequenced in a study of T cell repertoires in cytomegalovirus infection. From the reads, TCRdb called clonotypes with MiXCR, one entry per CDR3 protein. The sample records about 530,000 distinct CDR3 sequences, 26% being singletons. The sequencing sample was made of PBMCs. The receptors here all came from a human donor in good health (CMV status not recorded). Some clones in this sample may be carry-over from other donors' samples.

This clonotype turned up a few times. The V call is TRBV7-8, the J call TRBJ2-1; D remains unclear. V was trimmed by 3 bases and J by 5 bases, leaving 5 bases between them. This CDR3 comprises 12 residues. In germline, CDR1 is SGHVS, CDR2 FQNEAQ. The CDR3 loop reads CASSFRDNEQFF. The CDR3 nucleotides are TGTGCCAGCAGCTTTAGGGACAATGAGCAGTTCTTC.

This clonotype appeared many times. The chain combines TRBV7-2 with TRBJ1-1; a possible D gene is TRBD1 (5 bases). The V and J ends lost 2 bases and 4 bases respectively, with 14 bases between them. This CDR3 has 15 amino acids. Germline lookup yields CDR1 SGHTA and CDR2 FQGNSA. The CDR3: CASSLMGRQGTEAFF. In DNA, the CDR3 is TGTGCCAGCAGCTTAATGGGCAGGCAGGGCACTGAAGCTTTCTTT.

CDR3 in amino acids: CASTRDLGDDEQFF. The DNA for the CDR3 is TGTGCCAGCACCCGGGACCTAGGGGACGATGAGCAGTTCTTC. The J gene is TRBJ2-1, the V gene TRBV6-4, with D perhaps assigned TRBD1 or TRBD2 (5 bases each). Germline CDR1 and CDR2: MRHNA and SNTAGT. The length of the CDR3 is 14 residues. V shed 7 bases and J shed 8 bases, with 18 bases lying between them.

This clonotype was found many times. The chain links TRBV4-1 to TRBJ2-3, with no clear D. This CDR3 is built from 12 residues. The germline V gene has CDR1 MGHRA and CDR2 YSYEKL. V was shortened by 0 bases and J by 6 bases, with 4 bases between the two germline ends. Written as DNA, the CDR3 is TGCGCCAGCAGCCAAGAAGGTGATACGCAGTATTTT. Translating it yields CASSQEGDTQYF.

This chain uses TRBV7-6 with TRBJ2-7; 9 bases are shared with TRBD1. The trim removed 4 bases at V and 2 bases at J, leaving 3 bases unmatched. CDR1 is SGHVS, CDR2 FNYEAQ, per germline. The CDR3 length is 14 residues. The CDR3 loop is CASSSDRGAYEQYF. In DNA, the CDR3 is TGTGCCAGCAGCTCGGACAGGGGCGCCTACGAGCAGTACTTC.

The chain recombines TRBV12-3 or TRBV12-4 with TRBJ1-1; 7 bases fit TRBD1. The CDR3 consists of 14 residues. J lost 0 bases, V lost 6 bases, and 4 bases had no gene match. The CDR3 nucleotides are TGTGCCAGCAGCACACAGGGGATGAACACTGAAGCTTTCTTT. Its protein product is CASSTQGMNTEAFF.

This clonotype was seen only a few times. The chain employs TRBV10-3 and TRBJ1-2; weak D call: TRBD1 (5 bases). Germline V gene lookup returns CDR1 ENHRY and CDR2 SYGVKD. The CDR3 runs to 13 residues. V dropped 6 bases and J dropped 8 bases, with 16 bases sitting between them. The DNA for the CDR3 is TGTGCCATCAGCACCGGGACCCCGGCGGGCTACACCTTC. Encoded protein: CAISTGTPAGYTF.

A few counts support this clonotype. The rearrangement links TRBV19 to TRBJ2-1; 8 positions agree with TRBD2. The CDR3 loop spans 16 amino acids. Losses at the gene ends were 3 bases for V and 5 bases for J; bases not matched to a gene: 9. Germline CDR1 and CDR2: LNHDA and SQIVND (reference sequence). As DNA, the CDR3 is TGTGCCAGTAGTATTATTGGCGGGGGGCAGAACAATGAGCAGTTCTTC. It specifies CASSIIGGGQNNEQFF.

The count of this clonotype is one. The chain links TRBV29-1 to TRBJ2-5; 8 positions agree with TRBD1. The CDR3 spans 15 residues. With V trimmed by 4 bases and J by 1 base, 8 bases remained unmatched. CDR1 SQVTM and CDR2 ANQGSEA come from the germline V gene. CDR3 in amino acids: CSVALAGGFQETQYF. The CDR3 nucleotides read TGCAGCGTTGCGTTGGCAGGGGGCTTCCAAGAGACCCAGTACTTC.